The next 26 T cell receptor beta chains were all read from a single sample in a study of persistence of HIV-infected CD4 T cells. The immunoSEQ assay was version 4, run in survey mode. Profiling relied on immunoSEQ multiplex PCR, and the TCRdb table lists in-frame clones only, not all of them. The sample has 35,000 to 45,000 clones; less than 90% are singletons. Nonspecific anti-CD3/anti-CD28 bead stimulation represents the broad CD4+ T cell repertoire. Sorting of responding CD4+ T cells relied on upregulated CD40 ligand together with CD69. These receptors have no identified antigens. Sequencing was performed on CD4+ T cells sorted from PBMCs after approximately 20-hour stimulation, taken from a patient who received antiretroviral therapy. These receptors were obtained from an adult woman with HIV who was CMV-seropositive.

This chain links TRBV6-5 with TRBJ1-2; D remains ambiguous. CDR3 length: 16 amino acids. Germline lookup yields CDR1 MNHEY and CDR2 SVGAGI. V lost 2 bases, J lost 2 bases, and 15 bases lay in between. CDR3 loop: CASSYAPWRTNYGYTF. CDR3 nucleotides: TGTGCCAGCAGTTACGCGCCTTGGCGGACCAACTATGGCTACACCTTC.

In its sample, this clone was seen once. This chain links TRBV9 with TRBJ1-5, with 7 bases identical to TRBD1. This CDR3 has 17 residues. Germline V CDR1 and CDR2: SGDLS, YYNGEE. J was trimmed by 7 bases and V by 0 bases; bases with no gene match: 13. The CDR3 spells CASSVVFGQGVRQPQHF. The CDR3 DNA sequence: TGTGCCAGCAGCGTAGTATTTGGGCAGGGGGTCAGGCAGCCCCAGCATTTT. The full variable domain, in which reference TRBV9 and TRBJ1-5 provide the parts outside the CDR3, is DSGVTQTPKHLITATGQRVTLRCSPRSGDLSVYWYQQSLDQGLQFLIQYYNGEERAKGNILERFSAQQFPDLHSELNLSSLELGDSALYFCASSVVFGQGVRQPQHFGDGTRLSIL.

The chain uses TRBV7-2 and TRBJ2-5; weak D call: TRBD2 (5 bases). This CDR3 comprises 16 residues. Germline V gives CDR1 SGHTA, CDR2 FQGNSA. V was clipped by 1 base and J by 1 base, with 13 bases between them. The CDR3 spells CASSLVSVAPQETQYF. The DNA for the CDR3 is TGTGCCAGCAGCTTAGTCAGCGTAGCGCCCCAAGAGACCCAGTACTTC. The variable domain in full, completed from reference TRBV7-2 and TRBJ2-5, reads GAGVSQSPSNKVTEKGKDVELRCDPISGHTALYWYRQSLGQGLEFLIYFQGNSAPDKSGLPSDRFSAERTGGSVSTLTIQRTQQEDSAVYLCASSLVSVAPQETQYFGPGTRLLVL.

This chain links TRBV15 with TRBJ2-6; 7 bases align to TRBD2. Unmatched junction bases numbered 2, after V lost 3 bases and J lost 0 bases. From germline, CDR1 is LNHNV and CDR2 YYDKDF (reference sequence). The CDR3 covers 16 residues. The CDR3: CATSRGGVSGANVLTF. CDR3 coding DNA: TGTGCCACCAGCAGGGGAGGGGTCTCTGGGGCCAACGTCCTGACTTTC.

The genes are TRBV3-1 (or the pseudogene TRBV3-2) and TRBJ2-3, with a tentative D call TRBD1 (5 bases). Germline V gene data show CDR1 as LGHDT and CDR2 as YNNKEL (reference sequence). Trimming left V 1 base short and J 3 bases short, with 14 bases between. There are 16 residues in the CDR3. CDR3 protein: CASSQGTGGRTDTQYF. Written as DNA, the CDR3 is TGTGCCAGCAGCCAAGGAACAGGTGGTCGGACAGATACGCAGTATTTT.

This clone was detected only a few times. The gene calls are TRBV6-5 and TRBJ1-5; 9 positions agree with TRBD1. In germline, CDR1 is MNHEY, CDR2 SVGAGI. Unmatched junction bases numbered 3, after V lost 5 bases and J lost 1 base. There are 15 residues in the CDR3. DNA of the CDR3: TGTGCCAGCAGTCTAGGGACAGGGAGCAATCAGCCCCAGCATTTT. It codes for CASSLGTGSNQPQHF.

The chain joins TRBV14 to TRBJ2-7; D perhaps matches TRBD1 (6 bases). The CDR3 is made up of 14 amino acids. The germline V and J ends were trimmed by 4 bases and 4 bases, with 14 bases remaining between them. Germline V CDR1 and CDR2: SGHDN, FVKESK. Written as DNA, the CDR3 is TGTGCCAGCAGCCGTTGGGGGCAACCGTACGAGCAGTACTTC. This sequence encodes CASSRWGQPYEQYF.

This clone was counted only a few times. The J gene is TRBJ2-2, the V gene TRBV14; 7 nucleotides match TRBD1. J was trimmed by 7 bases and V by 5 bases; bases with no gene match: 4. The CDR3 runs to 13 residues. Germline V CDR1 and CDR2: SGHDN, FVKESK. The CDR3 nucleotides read TGTGCCAGCAGCGACAGGGATCGCGGGGAGCTGTTTTTT. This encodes CASSDRDRGELFF.

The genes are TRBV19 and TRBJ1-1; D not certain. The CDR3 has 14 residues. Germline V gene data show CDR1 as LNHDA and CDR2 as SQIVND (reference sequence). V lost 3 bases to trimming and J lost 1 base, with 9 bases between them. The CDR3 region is CASSISHPNTEAFF. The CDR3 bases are TGTGCCAGTAGTATCTCTCACCCGAACACTGAAGCTTTCTTT.

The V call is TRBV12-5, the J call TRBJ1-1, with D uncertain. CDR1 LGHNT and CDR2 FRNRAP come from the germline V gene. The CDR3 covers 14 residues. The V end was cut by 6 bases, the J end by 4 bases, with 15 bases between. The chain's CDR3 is CASGRLLEGTEAFF. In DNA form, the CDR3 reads TGTGCTAGTGGCCGACTCCTGGAGGGCACTGAAGCTTTCTTT.

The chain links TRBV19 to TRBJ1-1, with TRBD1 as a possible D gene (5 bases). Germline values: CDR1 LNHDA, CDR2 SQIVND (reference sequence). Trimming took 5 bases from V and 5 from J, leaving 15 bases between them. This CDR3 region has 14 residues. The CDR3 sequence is CASSQPGRVTEAFF. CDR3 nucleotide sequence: TGTGCCAGTAGTCAGCCAGGGAGGGTTACTGAAGCTTTCTTT. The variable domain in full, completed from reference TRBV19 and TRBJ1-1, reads DGGITQSPKYLFRKEGQNVTLSCEQNLNHDAMYWYRQDPGQGLRLIYYSQIVNDFQKGDIAEGYSVSREKKESFPLTVTSAQKNPTAFYLCASSQPGRVTEAFFGQGTRLTVV.

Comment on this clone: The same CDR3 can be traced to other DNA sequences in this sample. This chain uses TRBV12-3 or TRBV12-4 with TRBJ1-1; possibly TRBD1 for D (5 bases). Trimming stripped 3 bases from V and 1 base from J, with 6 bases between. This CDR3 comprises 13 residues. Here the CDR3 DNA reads TGTGCCAGCAGTTTGACAGAGAACACTGAAGCTTTCTTT. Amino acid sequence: CASSLTENTEAFF.

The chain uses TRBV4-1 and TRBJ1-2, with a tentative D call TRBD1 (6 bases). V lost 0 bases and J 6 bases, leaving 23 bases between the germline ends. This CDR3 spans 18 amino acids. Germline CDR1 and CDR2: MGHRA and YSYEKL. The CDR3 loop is CASSQDSKGHRRGDGYTF. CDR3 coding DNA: TGCGCCAGCAGCCAAGATAGTAAGGGACACCGGCGGGGGGATGGCTACACCTTC.

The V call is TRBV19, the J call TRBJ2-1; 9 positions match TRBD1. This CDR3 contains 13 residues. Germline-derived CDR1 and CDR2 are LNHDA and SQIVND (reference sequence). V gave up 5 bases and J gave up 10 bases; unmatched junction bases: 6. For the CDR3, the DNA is TGTGCCAGTAGTCGGGACAGGGTGCGCGAGCAGTTCTTC. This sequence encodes CASSRDRVREQFF.

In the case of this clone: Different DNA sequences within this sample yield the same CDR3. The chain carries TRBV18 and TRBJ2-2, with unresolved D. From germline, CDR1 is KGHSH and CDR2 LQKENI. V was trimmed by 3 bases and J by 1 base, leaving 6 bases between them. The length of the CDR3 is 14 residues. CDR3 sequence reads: CASSPLGNTGELFF. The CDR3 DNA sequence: TGTGCCAGCTCACCGCTAGGGAACACCGGGGAGCTGTTTTTT.

The CDR3 DNA reads as TGTGCCAGCAGTAACGCCGGGACAGGGGGCTACGAGCAGTACTTC. Protein: CASSNAGTGGYEQYF. The chain uses TRBV6-6 and TRBJ2-7, with 11 nucleotides matching TRBD1. With V trimmed by 5 bases and J by 3 bases, 6 bases remained unmatched. This CDR3 has 15 amino acids. Per germline, CDR1 MNHNY and CDR2 SVGAGI (reference sequence).

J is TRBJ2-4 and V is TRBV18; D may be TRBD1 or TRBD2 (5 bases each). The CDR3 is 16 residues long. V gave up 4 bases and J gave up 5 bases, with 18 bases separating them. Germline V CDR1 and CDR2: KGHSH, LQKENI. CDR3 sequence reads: CASSHRDRKLENIQYF. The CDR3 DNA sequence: TGTGCCAGCTCACACCGGGACCGAAAGTTGGAAAACATTCAGTACTTC.

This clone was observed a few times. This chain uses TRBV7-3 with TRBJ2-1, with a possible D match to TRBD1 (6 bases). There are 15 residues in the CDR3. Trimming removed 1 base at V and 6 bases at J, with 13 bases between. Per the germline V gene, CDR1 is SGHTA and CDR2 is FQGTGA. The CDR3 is CASSLKLGAGNEQFF. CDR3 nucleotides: TGTGCCAGCAGCTTAAAATTGGGGGCGGGCAATGAGCAGTTCTTC.

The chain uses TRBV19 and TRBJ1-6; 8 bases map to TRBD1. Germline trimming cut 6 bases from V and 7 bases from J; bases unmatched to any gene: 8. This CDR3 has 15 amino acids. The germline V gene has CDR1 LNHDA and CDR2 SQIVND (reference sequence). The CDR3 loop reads CASRDRGLQNSPLHF. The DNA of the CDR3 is TGTGCCAGTAGAGACAGGGGCCTCCAGAATTCACCCCTCCACTTT.

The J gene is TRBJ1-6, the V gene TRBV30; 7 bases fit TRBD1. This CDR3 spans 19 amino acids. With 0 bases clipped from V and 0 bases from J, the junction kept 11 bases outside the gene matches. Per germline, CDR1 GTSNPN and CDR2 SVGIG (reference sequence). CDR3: CAWSVRAGGLSSYNSPLHF. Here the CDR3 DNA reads TGTGCCTGGAGTGTACGGGCAGGGGGACTTAGCTCCTATAATTCACCCCTCCACTTT.

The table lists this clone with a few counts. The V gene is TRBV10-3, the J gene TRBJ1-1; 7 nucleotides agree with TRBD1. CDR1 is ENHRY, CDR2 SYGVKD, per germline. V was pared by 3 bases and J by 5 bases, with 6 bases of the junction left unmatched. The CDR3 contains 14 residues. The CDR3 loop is CAISEIQGKTEAFF. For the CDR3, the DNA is TGTGCCATCAGTGAAATACAGGGGAAGACTGAAGCTTTCTTT.

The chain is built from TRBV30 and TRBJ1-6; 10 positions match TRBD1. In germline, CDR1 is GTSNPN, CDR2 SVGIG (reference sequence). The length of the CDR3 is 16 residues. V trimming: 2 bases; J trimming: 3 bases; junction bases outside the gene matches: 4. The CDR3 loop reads CAWSRTGGVYNSPLHF. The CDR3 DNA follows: TGTGCCTGGAGTCGGACAGGGGGGGTCTATAATTCACCCCTCCACTTT.

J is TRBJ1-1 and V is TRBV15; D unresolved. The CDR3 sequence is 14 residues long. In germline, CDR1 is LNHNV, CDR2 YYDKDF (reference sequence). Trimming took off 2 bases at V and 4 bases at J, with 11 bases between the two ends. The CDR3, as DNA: TGTGCCACCAGCAGACTTAAGGTGGGCACTGAAGCTTTCTTT. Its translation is CATSRLKVGTEAFF.

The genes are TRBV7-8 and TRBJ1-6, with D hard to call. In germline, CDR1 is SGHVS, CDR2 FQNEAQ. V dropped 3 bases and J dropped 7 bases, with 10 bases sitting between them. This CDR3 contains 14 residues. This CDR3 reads CASSLRAPNSPLHF. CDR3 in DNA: TGTGCCAGCAGCTTGAGGGCCCCCAATTCACCCCTCCACTTT.

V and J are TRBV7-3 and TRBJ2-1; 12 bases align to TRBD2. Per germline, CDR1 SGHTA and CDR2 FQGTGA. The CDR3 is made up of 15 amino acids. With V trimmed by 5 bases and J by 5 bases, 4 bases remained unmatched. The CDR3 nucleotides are TGTGCCAGCAGCATCGGACTAGCGGGGAACAATGAGCAGTTCTTC. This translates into CASSIGLAGNNEQFF.

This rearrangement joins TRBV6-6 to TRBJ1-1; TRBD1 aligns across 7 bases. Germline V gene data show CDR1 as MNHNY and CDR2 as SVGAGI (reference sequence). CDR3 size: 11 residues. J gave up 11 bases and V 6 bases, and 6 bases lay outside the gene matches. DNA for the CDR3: TGTGCCAGCAGAATAACAGGGGACGCTTTCTTT. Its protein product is CASRITGDAFF.